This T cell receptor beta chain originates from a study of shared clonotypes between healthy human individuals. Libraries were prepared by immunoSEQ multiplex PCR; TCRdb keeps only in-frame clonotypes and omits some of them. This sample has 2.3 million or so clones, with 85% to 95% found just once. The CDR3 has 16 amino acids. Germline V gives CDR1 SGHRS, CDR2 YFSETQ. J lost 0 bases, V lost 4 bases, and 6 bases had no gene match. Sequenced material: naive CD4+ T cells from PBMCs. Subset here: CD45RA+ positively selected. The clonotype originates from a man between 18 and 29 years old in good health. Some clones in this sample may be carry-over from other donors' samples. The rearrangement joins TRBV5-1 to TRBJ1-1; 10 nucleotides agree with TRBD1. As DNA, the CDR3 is TGCGCCAGCAGCCCCCGACAGGGGGCGATGAACACTGAAGCTTTCTTT. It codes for CASSPRQGAMNTEAFF.